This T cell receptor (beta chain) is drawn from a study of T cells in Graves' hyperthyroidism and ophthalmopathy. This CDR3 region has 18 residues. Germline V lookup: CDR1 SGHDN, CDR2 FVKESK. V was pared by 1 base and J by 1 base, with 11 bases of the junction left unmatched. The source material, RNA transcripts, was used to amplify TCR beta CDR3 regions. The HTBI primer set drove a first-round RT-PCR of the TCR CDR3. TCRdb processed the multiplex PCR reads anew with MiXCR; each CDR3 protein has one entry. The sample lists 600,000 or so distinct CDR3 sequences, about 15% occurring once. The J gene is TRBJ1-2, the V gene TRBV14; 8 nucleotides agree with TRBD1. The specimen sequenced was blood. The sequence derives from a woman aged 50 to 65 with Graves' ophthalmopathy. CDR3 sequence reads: CASSQARQGINLNYGYTF. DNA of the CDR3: TGTGCCAGCAGCCAAGCGCGACAGGGGATCAACCTTAACTATGGCTACACCTTC.